This TCR beta chain was captured in a study of T-cell reconstitution after alpha-beta-depleted transplantation in children. Preparation of the TCRbeta library was carried out with unique molecular identifiers. MiXCR, run by TCRdb on the PCR reads, gives a single entry per CDR3 protein. This sample has nearly 200,000 distinct CDR3 sequences, with approximately 6% found just once. V lost 4 bases, J lost 4 bases, and 7 bases stayed unmatched. The CDR3 totals 16 residues. Germline V gene lookup returns CDR1 MDHEN and CDR2 SYDVKM. This clonotype came up many times. Its cognate antigen is unknown. Study conclusions and caveats: By about two months after transplant, alpha-beta T cells reportedly arose from several hundred graft clones that had expanded.

This chain connects TRBV28 to TRBJ2-1, with 10 bases aligning to TRBD2. The specimen comprised PBMCs, sampled before TCRalphabeta/CD19-depleted stem cell transplant. The receptor's source is a girl under two years old with combined immunodeficiency, due to receive a stem cell transplant. The chain's CDR3 is CASSSEREGIYNEQFF. CDR3 sequence (DNA): TGTGCCAGCAGTTCTGAGCGGGAGGGGATTTACAATGAGCAGTTCTTC.